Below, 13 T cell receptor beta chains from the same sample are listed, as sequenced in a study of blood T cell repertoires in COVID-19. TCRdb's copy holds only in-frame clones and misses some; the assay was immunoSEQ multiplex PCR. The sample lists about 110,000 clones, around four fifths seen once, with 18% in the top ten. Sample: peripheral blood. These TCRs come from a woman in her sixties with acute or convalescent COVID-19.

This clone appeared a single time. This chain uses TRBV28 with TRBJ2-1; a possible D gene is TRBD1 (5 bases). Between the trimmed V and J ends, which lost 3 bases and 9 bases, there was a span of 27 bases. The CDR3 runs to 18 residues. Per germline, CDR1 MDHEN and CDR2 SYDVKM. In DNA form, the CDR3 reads TGTGCCAGCAGTTTCTTCCCGCCAGGGTCCCGGCAGGTAGGTGAGCAGTTCTTC. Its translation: CASSFFPPGSRQVGEQFF.

The CDR3 DNA reads TGCGCCAGCAGCGTGACAGGGGGCCGGAACACTGAAGCTTTCTTT. Translated: CASSVTGGRNTEAFF. The chain has TRBV5-1 and TRBJ1-1; the match to TRBD1 covers 10 bases. Trimming cost V 4 bases and J 1 base; bases outside gene matches: 4. CDR3 length equals 15 residues. The germline V gene has CDR1 SGHRS and CDR2 YFSETQ.

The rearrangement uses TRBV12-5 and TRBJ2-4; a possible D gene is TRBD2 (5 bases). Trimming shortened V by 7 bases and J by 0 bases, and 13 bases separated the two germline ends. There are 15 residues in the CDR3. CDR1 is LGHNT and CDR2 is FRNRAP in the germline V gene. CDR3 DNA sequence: TGTGCTAGTGCCGATAGAGGGCTAGCCAAAAACATTCAGTACTTC. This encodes CASADRGLAKNIQYF.

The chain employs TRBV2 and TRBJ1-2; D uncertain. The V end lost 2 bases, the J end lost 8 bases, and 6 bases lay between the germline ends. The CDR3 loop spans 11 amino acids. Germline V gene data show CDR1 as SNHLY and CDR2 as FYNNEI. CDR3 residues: CASSELRGYTF. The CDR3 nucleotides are TGTGCCAGCAGTGAATTGAGGGGCTACACCTTC.

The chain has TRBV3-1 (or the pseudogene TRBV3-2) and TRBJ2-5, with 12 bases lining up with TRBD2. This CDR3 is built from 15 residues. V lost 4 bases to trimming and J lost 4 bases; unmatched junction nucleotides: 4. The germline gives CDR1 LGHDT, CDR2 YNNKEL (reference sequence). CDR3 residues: CASSPLAGGRETQYF. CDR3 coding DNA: TGTGCCAGCAGCCCCCTAGCGGGGGGGAGAGAGACCCAGTACTTC.

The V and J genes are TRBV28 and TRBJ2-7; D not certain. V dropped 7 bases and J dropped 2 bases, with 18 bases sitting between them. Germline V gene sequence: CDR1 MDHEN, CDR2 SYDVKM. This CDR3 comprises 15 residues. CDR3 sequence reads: CASIPGSAVAYEQYF. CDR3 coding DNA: TGTGCCAGCATCCCGGGTTCCGCCGTGGCCTACGAGCAGTACTTC.

As DNA, the CDR3 is TGTGCCAGCACCTCCGGACACAGCTCCTATAATTCACCCCTCCACTTT. This translates into CASTSGHSSYNSPLHF. The rearrangement joins TRBV28 to TRBJ1-6; tentative D call: TRBD1 (5 bases). Between the trimmed V and J ends, which lost 7 bases and 0 bases, there was a span of 13 bases. Germline V gives CDR1 MDHEN, CDR2 SYDVKM. This CDR3 region has 16 residues.

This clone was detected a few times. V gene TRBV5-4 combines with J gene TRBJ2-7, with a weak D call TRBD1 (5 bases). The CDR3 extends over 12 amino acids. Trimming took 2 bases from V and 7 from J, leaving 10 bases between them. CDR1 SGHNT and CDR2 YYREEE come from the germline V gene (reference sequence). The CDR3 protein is CASSFGAAEQYF. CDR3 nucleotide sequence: TGTGCCAGCAGCTTTGGGGCAGCTGAGCAGTACTTC.

CDR3 residues: CAISPGQGNTGELFF. The CDR3 coding sequence is TGTGCCATATCGCCGGGACAGGGGAACACCGGGGAGCTGTTTTTT. The V and J genes are TRBV24-1 and TRBJ2-2, with 9 bases identical to TRBD1. Germline V gene data show CDR1 as KGHDR and CDR2 as SFDVKD. After removal of 11 bases from V and 1 base from J, the junction contained 7 bases not matched to a gene. There are 15 residues in the CDR3.

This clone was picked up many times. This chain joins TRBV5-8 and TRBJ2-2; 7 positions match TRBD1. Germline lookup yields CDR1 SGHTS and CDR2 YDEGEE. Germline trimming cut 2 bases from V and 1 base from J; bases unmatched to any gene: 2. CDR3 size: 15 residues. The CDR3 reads CASSFGDRNTGELFF. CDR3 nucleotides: TGTGCCAGCAGCTTTGGGGACAGGAACACCGGGGAGCTGTTTTTT. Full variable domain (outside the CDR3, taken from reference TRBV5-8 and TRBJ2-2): EAGVTQSPTHLIKTRGQQATLRCSPISGHTSVYWYQQALGLGLQFLLWYDEGEERNRGNFPPRFSGRQFPNYSSELNVNALELEDSALYLCASSFGDRNTGELFFGEGSRLTVL.

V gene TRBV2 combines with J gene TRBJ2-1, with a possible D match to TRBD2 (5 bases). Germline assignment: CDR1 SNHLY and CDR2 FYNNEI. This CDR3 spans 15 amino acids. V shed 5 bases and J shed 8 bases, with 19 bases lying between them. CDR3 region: CASSSGIRRWYEQFF. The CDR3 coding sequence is TGTGCCAGCAGTTCCGGGATCCGGAGGTGGTATGAGCAGTTCTTC.

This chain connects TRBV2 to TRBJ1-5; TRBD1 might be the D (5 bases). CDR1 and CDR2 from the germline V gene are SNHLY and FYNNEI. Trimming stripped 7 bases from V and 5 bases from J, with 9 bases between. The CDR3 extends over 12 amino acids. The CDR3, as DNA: TGTGCCAGCACCCGGGACTATCAGCCCCAGCATTTT. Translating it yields CASTRDYQPQHF.

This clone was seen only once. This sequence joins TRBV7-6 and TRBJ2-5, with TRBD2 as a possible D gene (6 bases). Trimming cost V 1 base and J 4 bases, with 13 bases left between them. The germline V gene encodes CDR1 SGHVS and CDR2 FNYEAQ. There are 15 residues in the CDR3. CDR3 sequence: CASSLGMGGGETQYF. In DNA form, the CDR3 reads TGTGCCAGCAGCTTAGGAATGGGGGGTGGAGAGACCCAGTACTTC.